This TCR beta chain is from a study of Ad26.COV2.S vaccination and SARS-CoV-2 variants. The study's findings and limits: Non-spike TCR breadth was similar in vaccine and placebo recipients. Following vaccination, spike-specific CD8+ and CD4+ T cell responses reportedly exhibited substantial breadth. The TCR-based breadth and depth measures might underestimate overall T cell responses.

Of note for this clone: The target antigen is unknown.

Specified treatment: 15 to 20 received Ad26.COV2.S at low or high dose, single or two shots; a few received placebo; per-sample allocation not given. The investigators took samples on day 63 after the first vaccine or placebo injection. The CDR3 spans 17 residues. V dropped 0 bases and J dropped 4; count of bases not matched to a gene: 7. Germline CDR1 reads SGHRS; CDR2 reads YFSETQ. TCRdb keeps only in-frame clones here, not all; method: immunoSEQ multiplex PCR. The sample has fewer than 400,000 clones, roughly nine tenths seen once. The chain recombines TRBV5-1 with TRBJ2-6; 7 nucleotides line up with TRBD1. Source: peripheral blood, taken in a trial of Ad26.COV2.S vaccine versus placebo. The source is a person between 18 and 59 years old who received the Ad26.COV2.S COVID-19 vaccine or a placebo. CDR3 sequence: CASSLALGGFGANVLTF. DNA of the CDR3: TGCGCCAGCAGCTTGGCCTTAGGGGGCTTCGGGGCCAACGTCCTGACTTTC.